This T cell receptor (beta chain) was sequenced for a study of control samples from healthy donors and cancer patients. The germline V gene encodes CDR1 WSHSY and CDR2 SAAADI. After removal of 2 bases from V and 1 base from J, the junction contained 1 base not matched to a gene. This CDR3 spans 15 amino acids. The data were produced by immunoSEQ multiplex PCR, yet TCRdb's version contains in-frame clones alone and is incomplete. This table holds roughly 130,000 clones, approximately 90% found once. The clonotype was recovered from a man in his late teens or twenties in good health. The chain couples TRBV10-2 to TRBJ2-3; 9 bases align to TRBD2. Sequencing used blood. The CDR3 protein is CASSEVAGGTDTQYF. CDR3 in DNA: TGCGCCAGCAGTGAGGTAGCGGGGGGCACAGATACGCAGTATTTT.